Reported below is one T cell receptor (beta chain). The CDR3 sequence is 15 residues long. V lost 3 bases and J 0 bases, leaving 12 bases between the germline ends. Germline loops: CDR1 LNHDA, CDR2 SQIVND (reference sequence). Authors' methods: Reference gene primer amplification gave nucleated cell count estimates. The repertoire was sequenced with immunoSEQ multiplex PCR; TCRdb's copy has only in-frame clones and lacks some. The DNA gave D and trimming, while V, J and clone size come from that table. Seen here are fewer than 150,000 clones, approximately 80% observed once, and the top ten hold 5.5% to 7%. This sample is part of a study of blood T cell repertoires in COVID-19. Study details: The samples span acute and convalescent COVID-19 from the United States, Italy and Spain. PBMCs, B-cell-depleted T cells, or T cells were the source of the cDNA or gDNA that made up the material.

The sequencing input was peripheral blood. This receptor was obtained from a human donor in a cohort sampled during active COVID-19. This chain links TRBV19 with TRBJ2-7; D may be TRBD1 (5 bases). CDR3 DNA: TGTGCCAGTAGTATCCAGGACCAGGGCTCCTACGAGCAGTACTTC. Protein sequence: CASSIQDQGSYEQYF.